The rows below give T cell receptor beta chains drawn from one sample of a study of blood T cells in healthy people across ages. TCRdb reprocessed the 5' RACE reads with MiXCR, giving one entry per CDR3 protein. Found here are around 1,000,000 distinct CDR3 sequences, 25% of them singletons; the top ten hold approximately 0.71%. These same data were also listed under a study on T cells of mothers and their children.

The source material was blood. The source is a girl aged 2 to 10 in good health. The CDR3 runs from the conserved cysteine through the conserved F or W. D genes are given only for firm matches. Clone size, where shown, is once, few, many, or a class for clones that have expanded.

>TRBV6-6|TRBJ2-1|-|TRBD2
CASIASGGAMPDEQFF
TGTGCCAGCATAGCTAGCGGGGGGGCGATGCCCGATGAGCAGTTCTTC
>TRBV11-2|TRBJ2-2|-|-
CASSLGSSGNTGELFF
TGTGCCAGCAGCTTAGGTAGTAGCGGGAACACCGGGGAGCTGTTTTTT
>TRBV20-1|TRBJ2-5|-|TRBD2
CSARDYLAGGETQYF
TGCAGTGCTAGAGATTATCTAGCGGGGGGTGAGACCCAGTACTTC
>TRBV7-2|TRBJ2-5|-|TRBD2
CASSSLASETQYF
TGTGCCAGCAGCTCACTAGCGTCTGAGACCCAGTACTTC
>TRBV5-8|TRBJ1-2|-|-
CASSWPGPTGYTF
TGTGCCAGCAGCTGGCCGGGCCCCACTGGCTACACCTTC
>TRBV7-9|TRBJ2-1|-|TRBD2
CASSLATGLAGVNEQFF
TGTGCCAGCAGCTTAGCCACGGGACTAGCGGGAGTCAATGAGCAGTTCTTC
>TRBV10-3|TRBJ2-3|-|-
CAISESVGQQDTQYF
TGTGCCATCAGTGAGTCGGTAGGACAGCAAGATACGCAGTATTTT
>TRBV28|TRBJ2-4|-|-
CASSFPPLNIQYF
TGTGCCAGCAGTTTCCCGCCTCTCAACATTCAGTACTTC
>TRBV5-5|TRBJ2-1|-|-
CASSLDGRTYNEQFF
TGTGCCAGCAGCTTGGATGGGCGGACCTACAATGAGCAGTTCTTC
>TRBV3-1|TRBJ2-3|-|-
CASSQGEVDTQYF
TGTGCCAGCAGCCAAGGAGAAGTGGATACGCAGTATTTT
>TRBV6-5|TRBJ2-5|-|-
CASTGGGKGETQYF
TGTGCCAGCACTGGGGGTGGGAAAGGAGAGACCCAGTACTTC
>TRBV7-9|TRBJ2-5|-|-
CASSDQWDLQKETQYF
TGTGCCAGCAGCGACCAGTGGGACCTACAAAAAGAGACCCAGTACTTC
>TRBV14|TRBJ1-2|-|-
CASSQSSDKYWGGYTF
TGTGCCAGCAGCCAGTCCTCGGACAAGTATTGGGGTGGCTACACCTTC
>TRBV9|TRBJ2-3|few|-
CASSVGVYTDTQYF
TGTGCCAGCAGCGTAGGAGTCTACACAGATACGCAGTATTTT
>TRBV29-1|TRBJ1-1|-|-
CSVDSGGSFPNTEAFF
TGCAGCGTTGATTCTGGGGGGTCCTTTCCGAACACTGAAGCTTTCTTT
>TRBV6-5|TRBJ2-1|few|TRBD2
CASSYNNWASGNEQFF
TGTGCCAGCAGTTACAATAACTGGGCTAGCGGGAATGAGCAGTTCTTC
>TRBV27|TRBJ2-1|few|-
CAAKDPGLSYNEQFF
TGTGCCGCAAAGGATCCGGGACTTAGCTACAATGAGCAGTTCTTC
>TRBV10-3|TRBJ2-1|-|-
CAISDTSYNEQFF
TGTGCCATCAGTGATACTTCCTACAATGAGCAGTTCTTC
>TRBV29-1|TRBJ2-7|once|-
CSVVLQGPYEQYF
TGCAGCGTTGTCCTACAGGGACCGTACGAGCAGTACTTC
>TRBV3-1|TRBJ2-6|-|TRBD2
CASSQGGGPGANVLTF
TGTGCCAGCAGCCAAGGCGGGGGACCTGGGGCCAACGTCCTGACTTTC
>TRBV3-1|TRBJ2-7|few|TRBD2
CASTRGGLAGDSYEQYF
TGTGCCAGCACCCGTGGGGGACTAGCGGGGGATTCCTACGAGCAGTACTTC
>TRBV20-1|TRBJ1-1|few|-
CSAKPGLVNTEAFF
TGCAGTGCAAAACCGGGACTGGTGAACACTGAAGCTTTCTTT
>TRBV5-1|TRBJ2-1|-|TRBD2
CASSLGLAGAHNEQFF
TGCGCCAGCAGCTTGGGACTAGCGGGAGCCCACAATGAGCAGTTCTTC
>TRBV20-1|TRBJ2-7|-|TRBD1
CSARDRGTPYEQYF
TGCAGTGCTAGAGACAGGGGGACCCCCTACGAGCAGTACTTC
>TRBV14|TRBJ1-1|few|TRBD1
CASSRGPGTGNTEAFF
TGCGCCAGCAGCCGAGGTCCCGGGACAGGGAACACTGAAGCTTTCTTT
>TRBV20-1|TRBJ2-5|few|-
CSARGVGDLQETQYF
TGCAGTGCTAGAGGGGTGGGGGACCTTCAAGAGACCCAGTACTTC
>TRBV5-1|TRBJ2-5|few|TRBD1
CASSPGQGILLGETQYF
TGCGCCAGCAGCCCGGGACAGGGGATACTTCTTGGAGAGACCCAGTACTTC
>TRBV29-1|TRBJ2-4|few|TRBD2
CSGGLAGENIQYF
TGCAGCGGCGGACTAGCGGGAGAGAACATTCAGTACTTC
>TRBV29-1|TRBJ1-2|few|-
CSAPAQSQDGYTF
TGCAGCGCCCCGGCCCAGTCCCAGGATGGCTACACCTTC
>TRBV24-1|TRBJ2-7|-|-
CATSVSSSYEQYF
TGTGCCACCAGTGTCTCGAGCTCCTACGAGCAGTACTTC
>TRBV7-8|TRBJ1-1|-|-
CASSLYRGTMNTEAFF
TGTGCCAGCAGCTTATACCGAGGGACAATGAACACTGAAGCTTTCTTT
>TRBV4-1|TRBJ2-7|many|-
CASSQDQGSYEQYF
TGCGCCAGCAGCCAAGATCAGGGATCCTACGAGCAGTACTTC
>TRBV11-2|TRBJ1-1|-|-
CASSLEHILGAFF
TGTGCCAGCAGCTTAGAGCACATCCTCGGAGCTTTCTTT
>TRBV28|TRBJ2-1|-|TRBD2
CASCHTGTSGRFEQFF
TGTGCCAGCTGTCATACCGGGACTAGCGGGAGATTTGAGCAGTTCTTC
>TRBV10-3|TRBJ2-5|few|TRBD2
CAISESTSAMFF
TGTGCCATCAGTGAGTCTACTAGCGCCATGTTCTTC
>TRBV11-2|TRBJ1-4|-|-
CASTLGRYATNEKLFF
TGTGCCAGCACCCTAGGGAGATACGCAACTAATGAAAAACTGTTTTTT
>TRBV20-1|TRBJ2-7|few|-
CSASVGFYEQYF
TGCAGTGCCAGTGTAGGGTTCTACGAGCAGTACTTC
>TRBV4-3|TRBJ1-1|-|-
CASSQELRDWVEAFF
TGCGCCAGCAGCCAAGAGCTCAGGGATTGGGTGGAAGCTTTCTTT
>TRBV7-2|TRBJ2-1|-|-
CASSIPGNLGKQFF
TGTGCCAGCAGCATACCGGGGAATTTGGGAAAGCAGTTCTTC
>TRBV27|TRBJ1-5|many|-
CAREAQHF
TGTGCCAGGGAGGCGCAGCATTTT
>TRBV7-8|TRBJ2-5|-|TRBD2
CASSLVTSGGYQETQYF
TGTGCCAGCAGCTTAGTGACTAGCGGGGGCTACCAAGAGACCCAGTACTTC
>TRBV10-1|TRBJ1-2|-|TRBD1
CASSADREGYTF
TGCGCCAGCAGTGCTGACAGGGAAGGCTACACCTTC
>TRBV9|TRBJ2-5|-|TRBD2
CASSVESSGGAKTQYF
TGTGCCAGCAGCGTAGAGTCTAGCGGGGGGGCCAAGACCCAGTACTTC
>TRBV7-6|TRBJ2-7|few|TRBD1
CASSPDRERTYEQYF
TGTGCCAGCAGCCCGGACAGGGAAAGAACCTACGAGCAGTACTTC
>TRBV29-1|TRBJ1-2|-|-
CSVVVPGIHGYTF
TGCAGCGTTGTCGTCCCAGGAATCCATGGCTACACCTTC
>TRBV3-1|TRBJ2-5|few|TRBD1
CASSQWDRQETQYF
TGTGCCAGCAGCCAGTGGGACAGGCAAGAGACCCAGTACTTC
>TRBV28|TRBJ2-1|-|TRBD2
CASGGLVSYNEQFF
TGTGCCAGCGGCGGACTAGTCTCCTACAATGAGCAGTTCTTC
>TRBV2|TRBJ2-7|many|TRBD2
CASSGLAGNSYEQYF
TGTGCCAGCAGTGGACTAGCGGGGAACTCCTACGAGCAGTACTTC
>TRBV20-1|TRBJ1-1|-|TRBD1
CSAKGGITEAFF
TGCAGTGCTAAAGGGGGCATCACTGAAGCTTTCTTT
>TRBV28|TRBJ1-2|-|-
CASNSPKDGYTF
TGTGCCAGCAATTCCCCCAAGGATGGCTACACCTTC
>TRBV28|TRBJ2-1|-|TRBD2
CASSSPRAGGPYNEQFF
TGTGCCAGCAGTTCCCCCCGAGCGGGGGGTCCATACAATGAGCAGTTCTTC
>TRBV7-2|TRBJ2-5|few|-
CASSSPKEQETQYF
TGTGCCAGCAGCTCCCCCAAGGAGCAAGAGACCCAGTACTTC
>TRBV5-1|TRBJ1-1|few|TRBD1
CASSDRRTLNTEAFF
TGCGCCAGCTCGGACAGGCGAACTTTGAACACTGAAGCTTTCTTT